This T cell receptor (beta chain) was obtained from a study of regulatory T cells in long-lasting Graves disease. Study in general: New Graves' disease cases had less than 3 months of antithyroid drugs.

Stated time point: newly diagnosed GD, antithyroid drugs for less than 3 months. The TCR library was made from RNA that had been extracted from PBMCs in TRIzol. Study-wide points: Reduced TCR diversity was observed in persistent Graves' patients versus newly diagnosed patients. What was studied was peripheral blood only, and not thyroid tissue.

Germline loops: CDR1 MNHNS, CDR2 SASEGT. The CDR3 runs to 13 residues. Trimming shortened V by 11 bases and J by 3 bases, and 14 bases separated the two germline ends. On this clonotype itself: Its antigen is currently unknown.

HTBI primers from iRepertoire and Arm-PCR of CDR3 regions yielded the TCR beta libraries. Via MiXCR, TCRdb re-called the multiplex PCR reads, giving one row per CDR3 protein. Among about 420,000 distinct CDR3 sequences listed, over 15% were seen once. These data also formed part of another study, on T cells in Graves' hyperthyroidism and ophthalmopathy. That source adds: The HTBI set primed first-round TCR CDR3 RT-PCR.

V gene TRBV6-1 combines with J gene TRBJ1-3; D unclear. The sequence derives from a woman aged 18-29 years with Graves disease. Sample: peripheral blood mononuclear cells (PBMCs), taken at new diagnosis, from a patient treated with antithyroid drugs. This chain's CDR3 is CAGLTDFGNTIYF. The CDR3, as DNA: TGTGCCGGCCTAACAGATTTTGGAAACACCATATATTTT.